This T cell receptor (beta chain) was sequenced in a study of cytomegalovirus exposure and HLA in healthy donors. PCR used 60 Vbeta primers and 13 Jbeta primers. Produced via immunoSEQ multiplex PCR; TCRdb's table is partial and in-frame only. The data show about 120,000 clones, approximately 67% seen once. Remarks on this clone: Its antigen is not known.

Germline V gives CDR1 SGHDT, CDR2 YYEEEE. V was pared by 7 bases and J by 8 bases, with 9 bases of the junction left unmatched. This CDR3 comprises 15 residues. General study findings and limits: Some TCR beta chains (164 of them) were listed as cytomegalovirus-associated. Certain indistinguishable V segments, among them TRBV6-2 and TRBV6-3, were excluded. In a later analysis, TCR beta V- and J-gene trimming was associated with a missense DCLRE1C variant.

The genes are TRBV5-6 and TRBJ2-2, with TRBD2 identical over 12 bases. This clonotype was sampled from a man aged 18 to 29 in good health and CMV-seronegative. Sample: PBMCs. The CDR3, as DNA: TGTGCCAGCGGCGGACTAGCGGGACCGTCAGGGGAGCTGTTTTTT. Residues: CASGGLAGPSGELFF.